This T cell receptor beta chain was obtained from a study of shared clonotypes between healthy human individuals. Assay: immunoSEQ multiplex PCR; the TCRdb copy retains only in-frame clones and omits some. The table lists more than 1,200,000 clones, approximately 98.5% of them singletons. CDR1 and CDR2 (germline): SGHTA, FQGTGA. Trimming took 1 base from V and 4 from J, leaving 14 bases between them. The CDR3 runs 15 residues. Sequencing was carried out using naive CD4+ T cells sorted from blood. As for subset: CD45RA+ positively selected. The gene calls are TRBV7-3 and TRBJ2-7, with a possible D match to TRBD1 (5 bases). The source of this sequence is a man aged 30 to 39 in good health. The CDR3 DNA sequence: TGTGCCAGCAGCTTAAGTCCCGGACATTTATACGAGCAGTACTTC. Its translation is CASSLSPGHLYEQYF. Drawing the rest from reference TRBV7-3 and TRBJ2-7, the complete variable domain is GAGVSQTPSNKVTEKGKYVELRCDPISGHTALYWYRQSLGQGPEFLIYFQGTGAADDSGLPNDRFFAVRPEGSVSTLKIQRTERGDSAVYLCASSLSPGHLYEQYFGPGTRLTVT.